This TCR beta chain appears in the sequencing data of a study of T cells in Graves' hyperthyroidism and ophthalmopathy. In regard to this clonotype: What it binds is not known. A much larger clone lies one base from this, so it may be a read error.

Study-wide findings and caveats: Researchers found most expanded thyroid clonotypes above 0.001 in blood as well. A model using 13 V-J features told ophthalmopathy apart from stable hyperthyroidism.

Patients having uncontrolled infection, another autoimmune disease, pregnancy or lactation were not included. In making diagnoses, clinical symptoms, serum thyroxine and TRAb, thyroid ultrasound and orbital computed tomography were all used. Germline V gene data show CDR1 as GTSNPN and CDR2 as SVGIG (reference sequence). V lost 4 bases to trimming and J lost 10 bases, with 20 bases between them. The CDR3 loop spans 14 amino acids. What was amplified from RNA transcripts were TCR beta CDR3 regions. The HTBI primer set drove a first-round RT-PCR of the TCR CDR3. TCRdb re-called the multiplex PCR reads through MiXCR, storing one row per CDR3 protein. The data hold some 650,000 distinct CDR3 sequences, with 16% observed a single time.

This sequence originates from a middle-aged woman with Graves' ophthalmopathy. The sample comprised blood. The V gene is TRBV30, the J gene TRBJ2-1; D may be TRBD1 or TRBD2 (5 bases each). CDR3 region: CAWKPRGSSYEQFF. DNA for the CDR3: TGTGCCTGGAAGCCCCGGGGCAGCTCCTACGAGCAGTTCTTC.